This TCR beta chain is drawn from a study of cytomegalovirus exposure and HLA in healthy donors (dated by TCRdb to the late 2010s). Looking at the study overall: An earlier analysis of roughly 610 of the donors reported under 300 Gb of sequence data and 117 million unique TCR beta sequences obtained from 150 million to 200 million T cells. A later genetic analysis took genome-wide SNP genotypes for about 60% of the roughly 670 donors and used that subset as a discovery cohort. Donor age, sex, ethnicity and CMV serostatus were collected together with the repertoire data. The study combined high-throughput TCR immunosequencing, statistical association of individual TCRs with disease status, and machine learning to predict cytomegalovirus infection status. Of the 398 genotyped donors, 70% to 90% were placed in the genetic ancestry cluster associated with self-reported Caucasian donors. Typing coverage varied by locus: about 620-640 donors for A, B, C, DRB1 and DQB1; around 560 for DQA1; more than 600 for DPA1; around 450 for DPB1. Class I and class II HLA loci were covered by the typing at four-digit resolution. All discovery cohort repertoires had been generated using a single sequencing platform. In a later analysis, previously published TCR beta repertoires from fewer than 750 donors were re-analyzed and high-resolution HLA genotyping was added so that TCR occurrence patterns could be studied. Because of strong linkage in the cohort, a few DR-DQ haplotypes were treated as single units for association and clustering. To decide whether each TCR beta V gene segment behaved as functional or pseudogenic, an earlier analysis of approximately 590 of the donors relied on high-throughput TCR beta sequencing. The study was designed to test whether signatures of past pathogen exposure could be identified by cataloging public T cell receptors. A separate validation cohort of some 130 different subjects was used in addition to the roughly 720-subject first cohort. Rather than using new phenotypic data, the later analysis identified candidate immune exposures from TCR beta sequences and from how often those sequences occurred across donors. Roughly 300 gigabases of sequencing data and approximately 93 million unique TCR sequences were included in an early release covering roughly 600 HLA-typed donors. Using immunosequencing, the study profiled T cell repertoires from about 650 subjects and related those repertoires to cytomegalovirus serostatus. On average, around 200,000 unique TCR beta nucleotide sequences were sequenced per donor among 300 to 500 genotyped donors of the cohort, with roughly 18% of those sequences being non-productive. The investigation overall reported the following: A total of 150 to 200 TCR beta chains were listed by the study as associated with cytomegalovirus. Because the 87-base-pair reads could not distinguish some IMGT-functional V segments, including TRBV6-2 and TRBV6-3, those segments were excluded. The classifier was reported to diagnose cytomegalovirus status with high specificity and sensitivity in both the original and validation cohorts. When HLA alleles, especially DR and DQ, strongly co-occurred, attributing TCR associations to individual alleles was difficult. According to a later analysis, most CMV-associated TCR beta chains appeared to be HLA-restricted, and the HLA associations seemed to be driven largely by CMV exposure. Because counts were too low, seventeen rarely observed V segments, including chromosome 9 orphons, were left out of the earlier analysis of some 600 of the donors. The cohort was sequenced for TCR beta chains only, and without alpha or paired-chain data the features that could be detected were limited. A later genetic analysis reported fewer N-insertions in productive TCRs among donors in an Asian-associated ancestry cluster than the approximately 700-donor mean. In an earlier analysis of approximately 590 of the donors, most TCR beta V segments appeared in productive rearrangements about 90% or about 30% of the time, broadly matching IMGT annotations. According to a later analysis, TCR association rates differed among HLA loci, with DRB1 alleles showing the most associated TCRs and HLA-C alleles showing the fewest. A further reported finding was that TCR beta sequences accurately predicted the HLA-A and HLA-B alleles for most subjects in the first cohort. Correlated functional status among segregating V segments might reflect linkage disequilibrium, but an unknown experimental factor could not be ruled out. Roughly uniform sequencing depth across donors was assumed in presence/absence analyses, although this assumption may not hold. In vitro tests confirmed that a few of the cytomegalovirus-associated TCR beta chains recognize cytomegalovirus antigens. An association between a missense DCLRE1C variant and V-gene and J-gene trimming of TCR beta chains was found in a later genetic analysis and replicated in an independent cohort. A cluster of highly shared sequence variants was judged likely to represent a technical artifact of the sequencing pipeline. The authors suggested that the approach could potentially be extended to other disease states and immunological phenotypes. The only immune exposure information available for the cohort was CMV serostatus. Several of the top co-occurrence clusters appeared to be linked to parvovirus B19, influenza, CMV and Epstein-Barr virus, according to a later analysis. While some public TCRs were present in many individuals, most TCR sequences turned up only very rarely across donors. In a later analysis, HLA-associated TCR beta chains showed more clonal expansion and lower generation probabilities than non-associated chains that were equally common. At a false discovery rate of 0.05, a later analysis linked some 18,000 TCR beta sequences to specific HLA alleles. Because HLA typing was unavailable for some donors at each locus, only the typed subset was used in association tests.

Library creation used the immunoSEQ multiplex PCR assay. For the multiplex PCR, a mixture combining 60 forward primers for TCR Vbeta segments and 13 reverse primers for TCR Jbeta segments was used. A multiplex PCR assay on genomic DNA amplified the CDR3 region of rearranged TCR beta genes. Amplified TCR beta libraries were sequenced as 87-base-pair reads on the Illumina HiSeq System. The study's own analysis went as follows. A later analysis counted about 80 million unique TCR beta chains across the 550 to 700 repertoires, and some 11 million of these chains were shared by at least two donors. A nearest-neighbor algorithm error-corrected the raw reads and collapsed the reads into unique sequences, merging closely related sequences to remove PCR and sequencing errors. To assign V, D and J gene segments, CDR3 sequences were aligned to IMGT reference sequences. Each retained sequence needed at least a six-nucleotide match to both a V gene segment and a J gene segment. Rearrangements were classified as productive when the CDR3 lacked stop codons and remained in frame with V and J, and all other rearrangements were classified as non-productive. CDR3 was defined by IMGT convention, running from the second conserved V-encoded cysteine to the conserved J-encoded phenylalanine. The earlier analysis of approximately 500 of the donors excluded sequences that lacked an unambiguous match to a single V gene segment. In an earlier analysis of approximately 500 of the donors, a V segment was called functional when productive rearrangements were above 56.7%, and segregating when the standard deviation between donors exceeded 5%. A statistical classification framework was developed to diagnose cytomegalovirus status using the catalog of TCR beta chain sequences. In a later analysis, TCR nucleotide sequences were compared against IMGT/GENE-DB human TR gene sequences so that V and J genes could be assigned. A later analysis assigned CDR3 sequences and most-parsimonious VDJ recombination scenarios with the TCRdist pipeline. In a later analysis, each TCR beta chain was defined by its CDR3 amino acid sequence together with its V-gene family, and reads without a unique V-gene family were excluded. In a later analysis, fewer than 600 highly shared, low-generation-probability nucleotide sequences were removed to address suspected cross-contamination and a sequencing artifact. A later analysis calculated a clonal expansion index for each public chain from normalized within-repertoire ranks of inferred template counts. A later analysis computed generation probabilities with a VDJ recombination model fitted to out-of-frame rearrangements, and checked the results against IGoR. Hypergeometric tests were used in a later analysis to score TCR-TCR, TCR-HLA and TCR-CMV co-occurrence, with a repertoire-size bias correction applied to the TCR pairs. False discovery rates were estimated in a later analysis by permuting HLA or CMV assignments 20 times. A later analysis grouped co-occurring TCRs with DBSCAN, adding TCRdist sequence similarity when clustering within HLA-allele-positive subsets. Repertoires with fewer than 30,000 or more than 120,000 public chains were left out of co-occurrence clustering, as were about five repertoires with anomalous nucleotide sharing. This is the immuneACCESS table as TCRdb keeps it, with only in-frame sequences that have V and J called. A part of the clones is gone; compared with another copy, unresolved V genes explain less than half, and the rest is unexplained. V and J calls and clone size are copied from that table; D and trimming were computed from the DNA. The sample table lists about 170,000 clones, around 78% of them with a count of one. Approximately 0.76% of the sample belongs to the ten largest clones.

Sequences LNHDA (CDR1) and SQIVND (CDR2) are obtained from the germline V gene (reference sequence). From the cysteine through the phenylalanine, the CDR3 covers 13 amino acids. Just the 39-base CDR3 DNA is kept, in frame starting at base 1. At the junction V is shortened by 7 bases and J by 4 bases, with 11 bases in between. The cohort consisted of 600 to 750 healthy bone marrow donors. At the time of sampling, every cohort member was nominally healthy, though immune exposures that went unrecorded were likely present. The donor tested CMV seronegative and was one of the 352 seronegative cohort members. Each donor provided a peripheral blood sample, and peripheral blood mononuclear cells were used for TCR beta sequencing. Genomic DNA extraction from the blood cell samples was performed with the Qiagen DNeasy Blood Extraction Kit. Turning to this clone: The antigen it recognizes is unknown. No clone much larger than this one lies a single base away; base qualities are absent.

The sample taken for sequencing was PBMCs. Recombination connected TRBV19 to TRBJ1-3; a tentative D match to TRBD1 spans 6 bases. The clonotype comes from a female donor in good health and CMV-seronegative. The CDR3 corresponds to CASNQGRGNTIYF. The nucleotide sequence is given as TGTGCCAGTAACCAGGGGAGAGGAAACACCATATATTTT.